Each of the 30 T cell receptor beta chains below was sequenced from the same sample in a study of blood T cell repertoires in COVID-19. Only in-frame clones appear in the TCRdb table, and some are missing; sequencing was by immunoSEQ multiplex PCR. The sample consists of around 54,000 clones, just over 90% of them appearing once. Sequencing was carried out using peripheral blood. These receptors were collected from a woman between 40 and 55 years old with active COVID-19.

The chain couples TRBV5-1 to TRBJ1-1; D may be TRBD1 (5 bases). V was clipped by 4 bases and J by 1 base, with 11 bases between them. The CDR3 runs 14 residues. Germline values: CDR1 SGHRS, CDR2 YFSETQ. CDR3 in amino acids: CASSATGQNTEAFF. CDR3 DNA sequence: TGCGCCAGCAGCGCTACAGGACAGAACACTGAAGCTTTCTTT.

By share, this clone counts as medium-sized. This chain links TRBV9 with TRBJ1-2, with TRBD1 identical over 9 bases. The CDR3 covers 15 residues. Trimming removed 4 bases from V and 10 bases from J; junction bases left unmatched: 14. CDR1 SGDLS and CDR2 YYNGEE come from the germline V gene. DNA of the CDR3: TGTGCCAGCAGCCTAAGACAGGGGGAAAGGACCCCCTACACCTTC. Its protein is CASSLRQGERTPYTF.

This clone was observed a single time. This chain joins TRBV9 and TRBJ2-6, with a possible D match to TRBD1 (7 bases). V dropped 1 base and J dropped 2 bases, with 13 bases sitting between them. There are 17 residues in the CDR3. Germline V gene sequence: CDR1 SGDLS, CDR2 YYNGEE. CDR3 nucleotide sequence: TGTGCCAGCAGCGTAACGCCAGGGGGGACTGGGGCCAACGTCCTGACTTTC. This codes for CASSVTPGGTGANVLTF.

This chain uses TRBV4-1 with TRBJ1-4; the D is unclear. Germline V lookup: CDR1 MGHRA, CDR2 YSYEKL. This CDR3 has 16 residues. V shed 0 bases and J shed 7 bases, with 15 bases lying between them. CDR3 DNA: TGCGCCAGCAGCCAAGATCGGCACAGCATGGCTGAAAAACTGTTTTTT. Translation gives CASSQDRHSMAEKLFF.

J is TRBJ2-3 and V is TRBV6-5; D remains unclear. Germline V gene data show CDR1 as MNHEY and CDR2 as SVGAGI. This CDR3 contains 11 residues. Deletions cut 6 bases from V and 5 bases from J, with 6 bases between. The CDR3 here is CASRRQDTQYF. In DNA, the CDR3 is TGTGCCAGCAGGCGACAAGATACGCAGTATTTT.

This chain links TRBV7-7 with TRBJ2-1; 9 positions match TRBD1. The germline V gene encodes CDR1 SSHAT and CDR2 FNYEAQ (reference sequence). V gave up 1 base and J gave up 5 bases; unmatched junction bases: 9. This CDR3 has 17 amino acids. CDR3 in DNA: TGTGCCAGCAGCTTAGGTTCCGCGGGACAGGGAAACAATGAGCAGTTCTTC. This translates into CASSLGSAGQGNNEQFF.

The rearrangement links TRBV4-1 to TRBJ1-5, with unresolved D. V lost 0 bases, J lost 2 bases, and 11 bases lay in between. This CDR3 region has 16 residues. From germline, CDR1 is MGHRA and CDR2 YSYEKL. The CDR3 loop reads CASSQDGGPGNQPQHF. CDR3 nucleotide sequence: TGCGCCAGCAGCCAAGACGGAGGTCCAGGCAATCAGCCCCAGCATTTT.

V gene TRBV7-8 combines with J gene TRBJ1-5, with 9 bases matching TRBD1. Germline trimming cut 4 bases from V and 7 bases from J; bases unmatched to any gene: 11. This CDR3 is 16 amino acids long. The germline V gene encodes CDR1 SGHVS and CDR2 FQNEAQ. This chain's CDR3 is CASSYRGRGQDQPQHF. CDR3 nucleotides: TGTGCCAGCAGCTACAGGGGGCGTGGACAGGACCAGCCCCAGCATTTT.

The chain couples TRBV5-1 to TRBJ1-2; D uncertain. Trimming stripped 0 bases from V and 8 bases from J, with 14 bases between. The CDR3 length is 14 residues. In germline, CDR1 is SGHRS, CDR2 YFSETQ. CDR3 amino acids: CASSLASNIYGYTF. In DNA, the CDR3 is TGCGCCAGCAGCTTGGCCTCAAATATCTACGGCTACACCTTC. Drawing the rest from reference TRBV5-1 and TRBJ1-2, the complete variable domain is KAGVTQTPRYLIKTRGQQVTLSCSPISGHRSVSWYQQTPGQGLQFLFEYFSETQRNKGNFPGRFSGRQFSNSRSEMNVSTLELGDSALYLCASSLASNIYGYTFGSGTRLTVV.

The chain has TRBV5-6 and TRBJ2-7; D not certain. Germline V gene sequence: CDR1 SGHDT, CDR2 YYEEEE. The V end was cut by 0 bases, the J end by 2 bases, with 9 bases between. The CDR3 length is 14 residues. DNA of the CDR3: TGTGCCAGCAGCTTGGTCGGGTTACCCTACGAGCAGTACTTC. Amino acid sequence: CASSLVGLPYEQYF.

This sequence joins TRBV7-2 and TRBJ1-1, with D perhaps matching TRBD1 (5 bases). The CDR3 extends over 15 amino acids. Germline loops: CDR1 SGHTA, CDR2 FQGNSA. V was clipped by 3 bases and J by 1 base, with 12 bases between them. DNA of the CDR3: TGTGCCAGCAGCTTGTGGGGCAATCCGAACACTGAAGCTTTCTTT. It codes for CASSLWGNPNTEAFF.

This chain uses TRBV6-5 with TRBJ2-2; TRBD1 might be the D (5 bases). CDR3 length: 15 residues. Trimming left V 5 bases short and J 0 bases short, with 10 bases between. Per the germline V gene, CDR1 is MNHEY and CDR2 is SVGAGI. CDR3 residues: CASSKQGANTGELFF. In DNA form, the CDR3 reads TGTGCCAGCAGTAAACAAGGGGCGAACACCGGGGAGCTGTTTTTT.

The chain combines TRBV11-2 with TRBJ1-1; a weak D match, TRBD1 (5 bases). The V end was cut by 5 bases, the J end by 0 bases, with 10 bases between. There are 14 residues in the CDR3. CDR1 is SGHAT and CDR2 is FQNNGV in the germline V gene. The CDR3 DNA follows: TGTGCCAGCAGCCTCGGACAACTGAACACTGAAGCTTTCTTT. This gives the protein CASSLGQLNTEAFF.

The V gene is TRBV5-1, the J gene TRBJ1-1; 12 bases are shared with TRBD1. Germline CDR1 and CDR2: SGHRS and YFSETQ. The CDR3 has 17 residues. Trimming cost V 0 bases and J 3 bases; bases outside gene matches: 6. CDR3 in amino acids: CASSLGGTGGGYTEAFF. The CDR3 region has the DNA TGCGCCAGCAGCTTGGGTGGGACAGGGGGCGGCTACACTGAAGCTTTCTTT.

The CDR3 DNA sequence: TGTGCCAGCAGTTCCTTGAACACCGGGGAGCTGTTTTTT. This codes for CASSSLNTGELFF. The gene calls are TRBV12-3 or TRBV12-4 and TRBJ2-2; no reliable D call. The ends were cut back, 4 bases at V and 1 base at J, with 4 bases in the middle. The CDR3 is 13 amino acids.

The chain recombines TRBV2 with TRBJ1-6, with 8 bases fitting TRBD1. J gave up 10 bases and V 6 bases, and 8 bases lay outside the gene matches. The V gene's germline CDR1 is SNHLY and CDR2 FYNNEI. The CDR3 is 14 residues long. In DNA form, the CDR3 reads TGTGCCAGCAGACGCGACAGGGGAGGATCACCCCTCCACTTT. It encodes CASRRDRGGSPLHF.

The chain couples TRBV19 to TRBJ1-2; 8 bases fit TRBD1. This CDR3 has 14 residues. With 4 bases clipped from V and 3 bases from J, the junction kept 4 bases outside the gene matches. CDR1 is LNHDA and CDR2 is SQIVND in the germline V gene (reference sequence). CDR3 sequence reads: CASSTLDRDYGYTF. CDR3 in DNA: TGTGCCAGTAGTACCCTGGACAGGGACTATGGCTACACCTTC.

The chain employs TRBV3-1 (or the pseudogene TRBV3-2) and TRBJ1-4, with a tentative D call TRBD1 (6 bases). The CDR3 length is 14 residues. Germline CDR1 reads LGHDT; CDR2 reads YNNKEL (reference sequence). Trimming pared 0 bases from V and 7 bases from J, leaving 9 bases between. CDR3 nucleotides: TGTGCCAGCAGCCAAGATCCCAGGGGTGAAAAACTGTTTTTT. It translates to CASSQDPRGEKLFF.

This chain joins TRBV7-9 and TRBJ2-2; 7 nucleotides align to TRBD1. The V gene's germline CDR1 is SEHNR and CDR2 FQNEAQ (reference sequence). The CDR3 consists of 14 residues. The J segment lost 6 bases and the V segment lost 6 bases, leaving 7 bases of the junction unmatched. CDR3 nucleotide sequence: TGTGCCAGCAGTTATCGACAGGGTTCCGGGGAGCTGTTTTTT. As protein: CASSYRQGSGELFF.

The chain employs TRBV10-3 and TRBJ2-3; no reliable D call. CDR1 is ENHRY, CDR2 SYGVKD, per germline. Trimming took off 3 bases at V and 6 bases at J, with 13 bases between the two ends. This CDR3 contains 14 residues. The CDR3 reads CAISDRVRFDTQYF. The DNA of the CDR3 is TGTGCCATCAGTGATCGGGTGCGGTTCGATACGCAGTATTTT.

V gene TRBV5-1 combines with J gene TRBJ1-1, with 7 bases lining up with TRBD1. With V trimmed by 0 bases and J by 0 bases, 2 bases remained unmatched. This CDR3 region has 15 residues. Germline V gives CDR1 SGHRS, CDR2 YFSETQ. Here the CDR3 DNA reads TGCGCCAGCAGCTTGGTTACAGGGGTGAACACTGAAGCTTTCTTT. Translated: CASSLVTGVNTEAFF.

This clone was seen a handful of times. The chain couples TRBV7-8 to TRBJ2-1; possible D gene TRBD1, 5 bases. Germline loops: CDR1 SGHVS, CDR2 FQNEAQ. V was pared by 1 base and J by 8 bases, with 9 bases between. This CDR3 region has 13 residues. The CDR3: CASSLVGVDEQFF. Written as DNA, the CDR3 is TGTGCCAGCAGCTTAGTAGGGGTAGATGAGCAGTTCTTC.

The chain carries TRBV18 and TRBJ1-5; perhaps TRBD1 as D (5 bases). V lost 3 bases to trimming and J lost 4 bases, with 10 bases between them. CDR3 length: 14 amino acids. CDR1 is KGHSH and CDR2 is LQKENI in the germline V gene. CDR3 sequence (DNA): TGTGCCAGCTCACCCGGGCGGGGGAATCAGCCCCAGCATTTT. Translating gives CASSPGRGNQPQHF.

The V call is TRBV7-9, the J call TRBJ1-2, with 7 nucleotides matching TRBD1. Looked up from germline, CDR1 is SEHNR and CDR2 is FQNEAQ (reference sequence). With 7 bases clipped from V and 5 bases from J, the junction kept 10 bases outside the gene matches. The CDR3 has 14 amino acids. The CDR3 reads CASTRGGAWYGYTF. For the CDR3, the DNA is TGTGCCAGCACCAGGGGGGGGGCTTGGTATGGCTACACCTTC.

The CDR3 is CAWMMAGEAFF. The CDR3 DNA reads as TGTGCCTGGATGATGGCGGGTGAAGCTTTCTTT. This chain connects TRBV30 to TRBJ1-1; D unresolved. The CDR3 runs to 11 residues. V lost 4 bases to trimming and J lost 7 bases, with 10 bases between them. Germline assignment: CDR1 GTSNPN and CDR2 SVGIG (reference sequence).

This rearrangement joins TRBV4-1 to TRBJ2-1, with TRBD1 matching over 9 bases. This CDR3 contains 16 residues. The V gene's germline CDR1 is MGHRA and CDR2 YSYEKL. V shed 3 bases, J shed 4 bases, and the junction held 7 bases outside the gene matches. The CDR3 DNA sequence: TGCGCCAGCAGCCACACAGGGGGCCGTAATTACAATGAGCAGTTCTTC. Translating gives CASSHTGGRNYNEQFF.

The chain carries TRBV19 and TRBJ1-5; D is perhaps TRBD1 (5 bases). The CDR3 runs 16 residues. Germline V gene sequence: CDR1 LNHDA, CDR2 SQIVND (reference sequence). V dropped 2 bases and J dropped 2 bases, with 13 bases sitting between them. The CDR3 protein is CASSIWEGRGNQPQHF. CDR3 coding DNA: TGTGCCAGTAGTATATGGGAGGGGAGAGGCAATCAGCCCCAGCATTTT.

V and J are TRBV5-1 and TRBJ1-2; 9 positions match TRBD1. Trimming at V came to 0 bases and at J to 3 bases, leaving 0 bases not matched to a gene. The CDR3 spans 14 residues. CDR1 is SGHRS, CDR2 YFSETQ, per germline. CDR3 sequence (DNA): TGCGCCAGCAGCTTGGGGGACAGGGACTATGGCTACACCTTC. Translation: CASSLGDRDYGYTF.

V usage is TRBV5-1 and J usage is TRBJ2-5; D is undetermined. The germline gives CDR1 SGHRS, CDR2 YFSETQ. This CDR3 region has 13 residues. V was trimmed by 0 bases and J by 2 bases, leaving 5 bases between them. This CDR3 reads CASSLGLQETQYF. CDR3 sequence (DNA): TGCGCCAGCAGCTTGGGGCTGCAAGAGACCCAGTACTTC. Together with reference TRBV5-1 and TRBJ2-5, the CDR3 gives the full variable domain: KAGVTQTPRYLIKTRGQQVTLSCSPISGHRSVSWYQQTPGQGLQFLFEYFSETQRNKGNFPGRFSGRQFSNSRSEMNVSTLELGDSALYLCASSLGLQETQYFGPGTRLLVL.

This clone appeared a few times. This rearrangement joins TRBV28 to TRBJ1-5; 9 nucleotides line up with TRBD1. The CDR3 loop spans 15 amino acids. Germline V CDR1 and CDR2: MDHEN, SYDVKM. V trimming: 5 bases; J trimming: 3 bases; junction bases outside the gene matches: 5. The CDR3 is CASSLRDRVNQPQHF. The CDR3 nucleotides read TGTGCCAGCAGTCTTAGGGACAGGGTCAATCAGCCCCAGCATTTT. Full variable domain (rest looked up from reference TRBV28 and TRBJ1-5): DVKVTQSSRYLVKRTGEKVFLECVQDMDHENMFWYRQDPGLGLRLIYFSYDVKMKEKGDIPEGYSVSREKKERFSLILESASTNQTSMYLCASSLRDRVNQPQHFGDGTRLSIL.